The 30 T cell receptor beta chains given below trace back to one sample, sequenced in a study of follicular helper T cells after annual influenza vaccination. Time point here: 2015-2016 season, 7 days after influenza vaccination. Some clones are missing from TCRdb's copy, which holds only in-frame ones; the method was immunoSEQ multiplex PCR. The sample consists of fewer than 7,500 clones, approximately 90% of them appearing once. The sample consisted of CXCR5+ CD38- circulating T follicular helper cells from blood, taken 7 days after influenza vaccination. Sample subset: circulating Tfh, non-naive CD4+CXCR5+PD-1+ (ICOS+CD38+ or ICOS-CD38-). Receptors originate from an adult who received the influenza vaccine.

The V and J genes are TRBV27 and TRBJ2-3; 12 bases line up with TRBD2. CDR1 MNHEY and CDR2 SMNVEV come from the germline V gene (reference sequence). Trimming took 2 bases from V and 3 from J; bases not matched to a gene: 15. The CDR3 runs to 20 residues. CDR3 nucleotides: TGTGCCAGCAGTTTAAGGGCTCGGACTAGCGGGACTTCGGTGACAGATACGCAGTATTTT. It yields the protein CASSLRARTSGTSVTDTQYF.

The J gene is TRBJ2-1, the V gene TRBV27; D remains unclear. The CDR3 has 15 amino acids. V lost 3 bases, J lost 5 bases, and 14 bases lay in between. Germline CDR1 and CDR2: MNHEY and SMNVEV (reference sequence). The CDR3 loop is CASSFGLGSNNEQFF. The CDR3 bases are TGTGCCAGCAGTTTTGGGCTAGGGTCTAACAATGAGCAGTTCTTC.

The chain employs TRBV4-2 and TRBJ2-1; 11 nucleotides align to TRBD2. V lost 7 bases, J lost 4 bases, and 6 bases stayed unmatched. Germline V gene lookup returns CDR1 LGHNA and CDR2 YNFKEQ. The CDR3 loop spans 15 amino acids. DNA of the CDR3: TGTGCCAGCACCCTAGGGACTAGCGGATACAATGAGCAGTTCTTC. Its protein is CASTLGTSGYNEQFF.

The chain uses TRBV7-2 and TRBJ2-3; D is uncertain. Per the germline V gene, CDR1 is SGHTA and CDR2 is FQGNSA. The CDR3 contains 11 residues. V was pared by 0 bases and J by 15 bases, with 10 bases between. CDR3 sequence reads: CASSLAATVYF. The CDR3 DNA is TGTGCCAGCAGCTTAGCAGCGACTGTTTATTTT.

The V and J genes are TRBV7-3 and TRBJ1-6; D gene unclear. The ends were cut back, 1 base at V and 8 bases at J, with 3 bases in the middle. CDR3 length: 12 amino acids. The V gene's germline CDR1 is SGHTA and CDR2 FQGTGA. CDR3 DNA sequence: TGTGCCAGCAGCTTAAAACATTCACCCCTCCACTTT. It codes for CASSLKHSPLHF.

This clone has just one count. J is TRBJ1-5 and V is TRBV27; 10 bases map to TRBD1. The CDR3 extends over 17 amino acids. In germline, CDR1 is MNHEY, CDR2 SMNVEV (reference sequence). V dropped 2 bases and J dropped 6; count of bases not matched to a gene: 10. CDR3 nucleotide sequence: TGTGCCAGCAGTTTACGTCTGGGGACAGGGGCTTTTCAGCCCCAGCATTTT. Translation: CASSLRLGTGAFQPQHF.

The chain is built from TRBV5-1 and TRBJ2-7; the D gene is possibly TRBD2 (5 bases). Per germline, CDR1 SGHRS and CDR2 YFSETQ. The CDR3 contains 14 residues. Trimming removed 4 bases from V and 3 bases from J, with 14 bases in between. CDR3 protein: CASSRYGRDYEQYF. The CDR3 region has the DNA TGCGCCAGCAGCCGATATGGCCGGGACTACGAGCAGTACTTC.

The chain joins TRBV5-1 to TRBJ2-1, with TRBD1 matching 8 bases. J lost 0 bases, V lost 2 bases, and 1 base had no gene match. The CDR3 has 15 amino acids. Germline loops: CDR1 SGHRS, CDR2 YFSETQ. CDR3 region: CASSLQGGSYNEQFF. CDR3 coding DNA: TGCGCCAGCAGCTTACAGGGGGGCTCCTACAATGAGCAGTTCTTC.

This chain connects TRBV10-3 to TRBJ1-2, with a tentative D call TRBD1 (5 bases). Germline values: CDR1 ENHRY, CDR2 SYGVKD. The CDR3 length is 11 residues. The ends were cut back, 6 bases at V and 7 bases at J, with 9 bases in the middle. The chain's CDR3 is CAIRDTAGYTF. The CDR3 region has the DNA TGTGCCATCAGGGACACGGCTGGCTACACCTTC.

V usage is TRBV7-6 and J usage is TRBJ2-3, with 8 bases identical to TRBD2. CDR3 size: 17 residues. CDR1 is SGHVS and CDR2 is FNYEAQ in the germline V gene. V was clipped by 2 bases and J by 4 bases; unmatched bases: 11. CDR3 sequence (DNA): TGTGCCAGCAGCTTACTTCCCGGGAGGGGTTTATCAGATACGCAGTATTTT. Its protein product is CASSLLPGRGLSDTQYF.

The CDR3 reads CASSSRQVGYNEQFF. Written as DNA, the CDR3 is TGTGCCAGCAGTTCTAGACAGGTGGGGTACAATGAGCAGTTCTTC. The chain links TRBV5-6 to TRBJ2-1, with D perhaps matching TRBD1 (6 bases). This CDR3 comprises 15 residues. Trimming cost V 5 bases and J 4 bases, with 16 bases left between them. Per germline, CDR1 SGHDT and CDR2 YYEEEE. Complete variable domain (other parts from reference TRBV5-6 and TRBJ2-1): DAGVTQSPTHLIKTRGQQVTLRCSPKSGHDTVSWYQQALGQGPQFIFQYYEEEERQRGNFPDRFSGHQFPNYSSELNVNALLLGDSALYLCASSSRQVGYNEQFFGPGTRLTVL.

This clone showed up just once. At the DNA level, this CDR3 is encoded by other sequences in the same sample as well. The chain links TRBV29-1 to TRBJ2-6, with D perhaps TRBD2 (7 bases). There are 14 residues in the CDR3. Germline V gene sequence: CDR1 SQVTM, CDR2 ANQGSEA. The chain's CDR3 is CRGGGRSGANVLTF. As DNA, the CDR3 is TGCCGGGGAGGGGGGCGATCTGGGGCCAACGTCCTGACTTTC.

This rearrangement joins TRBV5-1 to TRBJ2-2; 9 positions match TRBD2. The CDR3 spans 15 residues. After removal of 3 bases from V and 7 bases from J, the junction contained 7 bases not matched to a gene. The germline gives CDR1 SGHRS, CDR2 YFSETQ. CDR3 sequence (DNA): TGCGCCAGCAGCTCGGCGGGAGGGCCTGGCGGGGAGCTGTTTTTT. Translating gives CASSSAGGPGGELFF.

This rearrangement joins TRBV5-6 to TRBJ2-3, with 7 bases identical to TRBD2. Germline V gene data show CDR1 as SGHDT and CDR2 as YYEEEE. The CDR3 contains 16 residues. With V trimmed by 5 bases and J by 2 bases, 11 bases remained unmatched. CDR3 in amino acids: CASRQLGGSHTDTQYF. CDR3 sequence (DNA): TGTGCCAGCAGACAGCTTGGCGGGAGTCACACAGATACGCAGTATTTT.

This chain joins TRBV2 and TRBJ2-5; 8 positions match TRBD1. This CDR3 is 13 amino acids long. CDR1 and CDR2 from the germline V gene are SNHLY and FYNNEI. V shed 6 bases, J shed 4 bases, and the junction held 4 bases outside the gene matches. The CDR3 loop reads CASRDRGRETQYF. CDR3 coding DNA: TGTGCCAGCAGAGACAGGGGTCGAGAGACCCAGTACTTC.

V gene TRBV4-1 combines with J gene TRBJ1-2; TRBD1 might be the D (5 bases). Trimming removed 0 bases at V and 8 bases at J, with 16 bases between. The CDR3 extends over 15 amino acids. CDR1 and CDR2 from the germline V gene are MGHRA and YSYEKL. CDR3 coding DNA: TGCGCCAGCAGCCAAGAGAGGCCAGGGATAATGGGCTACACCTTC. Protein product: CASSQERPGIMGYTF.

This chain connects TRBV27 to TRBJ1-6, with 8 nucleotides matching TRBD1. The CDR3 has 15 amino acids. Trimming at V came to 0 bases and at J to 8 bases, leaving 3 bases not matched to a gene. CDR1 is MNHEY, CDR2 SMNVEV, per germline (reference sequence). The CDR3 bases are TGTGCCAGCAGTTTATCGCGGGACAGGTATTCACCCCTCCACTTT. As protein: CASSLSRDRYSPLHF.

J is TRBJ2-3 and V is TRBV2; no clear D. This CDR3 is built from 13 residues. V was trimmed by 4 bases and J by 6 bases, leaving 11 bases between them. The germline V gene encodes CDR1 SNHLY and CDR2 FYNNEI. The CDR3 region is CASSAVAADTQYF. In DNA, the CDR3 is TGTGCCAGCAGTGCAGTAGCCGCGGATACGCAGTATTTT.

The V and J genes are TRBV21-1 and TRBJ2-7; the table calls TRBD2, which could not be checked here. TRBV21-1 is shown as a pseudogene. This CDR3 is 15 amino acids long. CDR3 sequence: CASSMGLCGPYEQYF. The DNA for the CDR3 is TGTGCCAGCAGCATGGGTCTATGCGGTCCCTACGAGCAGTACTTC.

V is TRBV29-1 and J is TRBJ2-1; D gene unclear. V dropped 4 bases and J dropped 4 bases, with 11 bases sitting between them. CDR1 and CDR2 from the germline V gene are SQVTM and ANQGSEA. The CDR3 consists of 13 residues. CDR3 in DNA: TGCAGCGTTGGGGCGGATAGATACAATGAGCAGTTCTTC. Translated, it gives CSVGADRYNEQFF.

The J gene is TRBJ2-2, the V gene TRBV7-9; D remains unclear. The CDR3 runs to 13 residues. CDR1 is SEHNR, CDR2 FQNEAQ, per germline (reference sequence). The germline V and J ends were trimmed by 2 bases and 6 bases, with 7 bases remaining between them. In DNA, the CDR3 is TGTGCCAGCAGCTTAATAAAAGCCGGGGAGCTGTTTTTT. Protein product: CASSLIKAGELFF.

This chain connects TRBV4-3 to TRBJ2-3; no definite D call. Germline V gene sequence: CDR1 LGHNA, CDR2 YSLEER. V lost 0 bases, J lost 2 bases, and 9 bases lay in between. The CDR3 runs 15 residues. CDR3 protein: CASSQEAIYTDTQYF. CDR3 bases: TGCGCCAGCAGCCAAGAGGCCATCTACACAGATACGCAGTATTTT.

The chain couples TRBV29-1 to TRBJ1-2; possibly TRBD1 for D (5 bases). Between the trimmed V and J ends, which lost 4 bases and 0 bases, there was a span of 12 bases. The germline V gene has CDR1 SQVTM and CDR2 ANQGSEA. The CDR3 length is 14 residues. The CDR3 region has the DNA TGCAGCGTTGGGGACCGGCACACTAACTATGGCTACACCTTC. Translated, it gives CSVGDRHTNYGYTF.

Here the CDR3 reads CASSYSGNTEAFF. The CDR3 coding sequence is TGTGCCAGCAGCTACTCGGGAAACACTGAAGCTTTCTTT. The chain has TRBV9 and TRBJ1-1, with D hard to call. V was shortened by 4 bases and J by 2 bases, with 9 bases between the two germline ends. This CDR3 has 13 residues. CDR1 is SGDLS, CDR2 YYNGEE, per germline.

The chain links TRBV14 to TRBJ2-1, with 7 bases aligning to TRBD2. The CDR3 sequence is 18 residues long. Germline CDR1 reads SGHDN; CDR2 reads FVKESK. V dropped 4 bases and J dropped 8; count of bases not matched to a gene: 20. The CDR3 sequence is CASSPGNLAGGRVDEQFF. The CDR3 nucleotides read TGTGCCAGCAGCCCCGGAAACCTCGCTGGCGGGAGAGTTGATGAGCAGTTCTTC. Together with reference TRBV14 and TRBJ2-1, the CDR3 gives the full variable domain: EAGVTQFPSHSVIEKGQTVTLRCDPISGHDNLYWYRRVMGKEIKFLLHFVKESKQDESGMPNNRFLAERTGGTYSTLKVQPAELEDSGVYFCASSPGNLAGGRVDEQFFGPGTRLTVL.

This chain joins TRBV6-6 and TRBJ2-4; D is ambiguous. This CDR3 spans 11 amino acids. Trimming pared 7 bases from V and 7 bases from J, leaving 8 bases between. From germline, CDR1 is MNHNY and CDR2 SVGAGI (reference sequence). The CDR3: CASTESNIQYF. Here the CDR3 DNA reads TGTGCCAGCACCGAGAGTAACATTCAGTACTTC.

The CDR3 DNA reads TGTGCCACCTCAGGGGAATCCTACGAGCAGTACTTC. The encoded protein is CATSGESYEQYF. The chain is built from TRBV10-3 and TRBJ2-7; D may be TRBD1 (6 bases). The CDR3 contains 12 residues. The germline CDR1 and CDR2 sequences are ENHRY and SYGVKD. Trimming took 10 bases from V and 1 from J, leaving 11 bases between them.

The chain combines TRBV30 with TRBJ2-3; 10 nucleotides align to TRBD1. The V gene's germline CDR1 is GTSNPN and CDR2 SVGIG (reference sequence). The CDR3 has 15 amino acids. V gave up 3 bases and J gave up 2 bases; unmatched junction bases: 5. CDR3 in DNA: TGTGCCTGGAGCCCCGGGACAGGGGACACAGATACGCAGTATTTT. This codes for CAWSPGTGDTDTQYF.

This rearrangement joins TRBV18 to TRBJ2-3; 9 nucleotides line up with TRBD1. Trimming took 3 bases from V and 5 from J; bases not matched to a gene: 6. The CDR3 consists of 15 residues. The germline CDR1 and CDR2 sequences are KGHSH and LQKENI. The CDR3 reads CASSPRTGGKDTQYF. In nucleotides, the CDR3 is TGTGCCAGCTCACCTCGTACAGGGGGCAAAGATACGCAGTATTTT.

This rearrangement joins TRBV7-9 to TRBJ2-1; perhaps TRBD2 as D (6 bases). The V gene's germline CDR1 is SEHNR and CDR2 FQNEAQ (reference sequence). With 6 bases removed from V and 5 bases from J, the gap between germline ends came to 11 bases. This CDR3 has 13 amino acids. This CDR3 is CASSEDYHNEQFF. The CDR3 nucleotides are TGTGCCAGCAGTGAGGACTATCACAATGAGCAGTTCTTC.